The rows below give T cell receptor beta chains drawn from one sample of a study of blood T cell repertoires in COVID-19. Method: immunoSEQ multiplex PCR; TCRdb's copy keeps in-frame clones and lacks some. The sample consists of roughly 350,000 clones, 85% of them appearing once. Sequenced material: peripheral blood. Source of these receptors: a woman aged 18-30 years with acute or convalescent COVID-19. CDR3s include the opening cysteine and the closing phenylalanine or tryptophan. Fields, in order: D gene, clone size, V gene, J gene, CDR3 DNA, CDR3 protein. The D gene is left open where the match is weak. Clone size is stated in some rows and not others, as once, few, many or a class when expanded.

>TRBD1|-|TRBV19|TRBJ1-2
TGTGCCAGTAGTATAGGTTTGGGACAGGAATGGGGCTACACCTTC
CASSIGLGQEWGYTF
>-|-|TRBV5-1|TRBJ1-4
TGCGCCAGCAGCTTCTTAAGACGGGGAAAAGATGAAAAACTGTTTTTT
CASSFLRRGKDEKLFF
>-|-|TRBV5-8|TRBJ2-5
TGTGCCAGCAGCTTTTCTTCGTCGGGTCGGACCCAGTACTTC
CASSFSSSGRTQYF
>-|-|TRBV28|TRBJ1-6
TGTGCCAGCAGTTTCGAGGGGGTCGGTAATTCACCCCTCCACTTT
CASSFEGVGNSPLHF
>-|-|TRBV5-1|TRBJ2-2
TGCGCCAGCAGCTGGGAGAGCACCGGGGAGCTGTTTTTT
CASSWESTGELFF
>-|-|TRBV28|TRBJ1-2
TGTGCCAGCAGTCGTCCCGGACGGGGGGACTATGGCTACACCTTC
CASSRPGRGDYGYTF
>TRBD1|-|TRBV5-1|TRBJ1-2
TGCGCCAGCAGCACTGGACAGGGCGCTAACTATGGCTACACCTTC
CASSTGQGANYGYTF
>TRBD1|-|TRBV10-3|TRBJ1-5
TGTGCCATCAGTGAAGCGACAGGGGTCCAGCCCCAGCATTTT
CAISEATGVQPQHF
>TRBD1|-|TRBV27|TRBJ1-2
TGTGCCAGCAGTTCGACAGGGGACATAACTTTCTATGGCTACACCTTC
CASSSTGDITFYGYTF
>TRBD1|-|TRBV18|TRBJ1-2
TGTGCCAGCTCACCACGGGCAGGGGGGCAATATGGCTACACCTTC
CASSPRAGGQYGYTF
>TRBD1|-|TRBV27|TRBJ2-2
TGTGCCAGCAGACAGGGGCGGGTTGGCACCGGGGAGCTGTTTTTT
CASRQGRVGTGELFF
>-|-|TRBV6-1|TRBJ1-6
TGTGCCAGCAGTGAACTCCCGCAGGGATCACCCCTCCACTTT
CASSELPQGSPLHF
>-|-|TRBV4-1|TRBJ2-7
TGCGCCAGCAGCCAAGCTGAGGGCACCTACGAGCAGTACTTC
CASSQAEGTYEQYF
>-|-|TRBV11-2|TRBJ2-7
TGTGCCAGCAGCTTATTAGTAGATCTCGAGGACATACTTTACGAGCAGTACTTC
CASSLLVDLEDILYEQYF
>-|-|TRBV28|TRBJ1-2
TGTGCCAGCAGTTTAGGTCAGTTATATGGCTACACCTTC
CASSLGQLYGYTF
>-|-|TRBV6-1|TRBJ1-2
TGTGCCAGCAGTGAAGACAACCGAGGCTATGGCTACACCTTC
CASSEDNRGYGYTF
>-|-|TRBV27|TRBJ1-1
TGTGCCAGCAGTTCAATGGACAGGAACACTGAAGCTTTCTTT
CASSSMDRNTEAFF
>TRBD1|-|TRBV6-5|TRBJ2-3
TGTGCCAGCAGCCCGTCGGACAGGGGAATAGATACGCAGTATTTT
CASSPSDRGIDTQYF
>TRBD1|-|TRBV5-4|TRBJ1-1
TGTGCCAGCAGCCCGAATGCGGGGGGACAGATGAACACTGAAGCTTTCTTT
CASSPNAGGQMNTEAFF
>-|-|TRBV18|TRBJ2-7
TGTGCCAGCTCACCGGGGGCGGGGGCCGGCTACGAGCAGTACTTC
CASSPGAGAGYEQYF
>TRBD2|once|TRBV5-4|TRBJ2-1
TGTGCCAGCAACTGGGGGGGACTAGCGGGGGCCCCGTCGTATGAGCAGTTCTTC
CASNWGGLAGAPSYEQFF
>TRBD1|few|TRBV6-1|TRBJ1-3
TGTGCCAGCAGTGAACCGGGACAGGGAGCAGGAAACACCATATATTTT
CASSEPGQGAGNTIYF
>TRBD1|-|TRBV19|TRBJ1-1
TGTGCCAGTAGTCTTGGGACAGGGGGGAACACTGAAGCTTTCTTT
CASSLGTGGNTEAFF
>-|few|TRBV19|TRBJ2-5
TGTGCCAGTAAATCAAGTGCGGAGACCCAGTACTTC
CASKSSAETQYF
>-|-|TRBV4-1|TRBJ2-5
TGCGCCAGCAGGCCAAGATTTTCGTGGGAGAAGACCCAGTACTTC
CASRPRFSWEKTQYF
>TRBD1|once|TRBV5-1|TRBJ2-7
TGCGCCAGCAGCGGAAGACAGGGGGCCTACGAGCAGTACTTC
CASSGRQGAYEQYF
>-|-|TRBV7-9|TRBJ1-6
TGTGCCAGCAGCTTGACGGACAGCTCCTATAATTCACCCCTCCACTTT
CASSLTDSSYNSPLHF
>TRBD1|-|TRBV9|TRBJ2-7
TGTGCCAGCAGCGGCGGGACAGGGAACTACGAGCAGTACTTC
CASSGGTGNYEQYF
>TRBD1|-|TRBV5-1|TRBJ2-1
TGCGCCAGCAGCTCCACAGGGGGGAGGTACAATGAGCAGTTCTTC
CASSSTGGRYNEQFF
>-|-|TRBV9|TRBJ2-1
TGTGCCAGCAGCGCCGGCGGCTCCTCCTACAATGAGCAGTTCTTC
CASSAGGSSYNEQFF
>TRBD2|-|TRBV4-1|TRBJ2-7
TGCGCCAGCAGCCTCGGGACTAGCTTTTCCTACGAGCAGTACTTC
CASSLGTSFSYEQYF
>TRBD2|once|TRBV28|TRBJ2-2
TGTGCCAGCAGTTTCCAGGGACTAGCCCTTATCACCGGGGAGCTGTTTTTT
CASSFQGLALITGELFF
>TRBD2|-|TRBV5-1|TRBJ2-3
TGCGCCAGCAGATTAGCGGGTTCTCTCACAGATACGCAGTATTTT
CASRLAGSLTDTQYF
>TRBD2|-|TRBV5-8|TRBJ2-1
TGTGCCAGCAGCTTGACTAGCGGGCTTGTGGTGTTCTTC
CASSLTSGLVVFF
>TRBD2|-|TRBV2|TRBJ2-1
TGTGCCAGCTCGGCCCTAGCGGGAGTTGAGCAGTTCTTC
CASSALAGVEQFF
>TRBD1|once|TRBV4-2|TRBJ1-2
TGTGCCAGCAGCCAAGGATTAGACAGGGGGGACTATGGCTACACCTTC
CASSQGLDRGDYGYTF
>-|few|TRBV7-2|TRBJ2-7
TGTGCCAGCAGCCATGATAACCGGGTGGGCGAGCAGTACTTC
CASSHDNRVGEQYF
>TRBD1|-|TRBV11-3|TRBJ2-3
TGTGCCAGCAGCTTACCTACCGGGACAGGGTGCGATACGCAGTATTTT
CASSLPTGTGCDTQYF
>-|-|TRBV7-3|TRBJ2-3
TGTGCCAGCAGCTTAGCGGGGGCGGCAGATACGCAGTATTTT
CASSLAGAADTQYF
>-|-|TRBV6-5|TRBJ2-7
TGTGCCAGCAGTTCCCGGGATTGGGGATCCTACGAGCAGTACTTC
CASSSRDWGSYEQYF
>-|-|TRBV27|TRBJ2-7
TGTGCCACCCCTGACAAGTCCTACGAGCAGTACTTC
CATPDKSYEQYF
>TRBD2|-|TRBV19|TRBJ2-7
TGTGCCAGTGGACTAGCGGGAGGGCCCTACGAGCAGTACTTC
CASGLAGGPYEQYF
>TRBD1|-|TRBV5-6|TRBJ1-2
TGTGCCAGCAGCCCGGGACAGGGTGCTGGCTACACCTTC
CASSPGQGAGYTF
>-|once|TRBV2|TRBJ2-5
TGTGCCAGCACGGGGAACGGAGAGACCCAGTACTTC
CASTGNGETQYF
>-|-|TRBV27|TRBJ2-3
TGTGCCAGCAGTTTACCGGGTGGCGCAGATACGCAGTATTTT
CASSLPGGADTQYF
>TRBD2|-|TRBV7-8|TRBJ2-1
TGTGCCAGCAGCTTAGCGAGAAGCGGGGGGGGAGATTGGGATGAGCAGTTCTTC
CASSLARSGGGDWDEQFF
>-|-|TRBV10-2|TRBJ1-6
TGCGCCAGCAGTGACGGCGGCTCACCCCTCCACTTT
CASSDGGSPLHF
>TRBD2|-|TRBV28|TRBJ2-7
TGTGCCAGCAGAACTTTAGCGGGAGGGTACCACGAGCAGTACTTC
CASRTLAGGYHEQYF
>TRBD2|-|TRBV7-9|TRBJ2-7
TGTGCCAGCAGCGCGAATAGCGGGAGCTCCTACGAGCAGTACTTC
CASSANSGSSYEQYF
>-|-|TRBV5-4|TRBJ1-1
TGTGCCAGCAGCTCTGGGGTGAACAGGGAGAACACTGAAGCTTTCTTT
CASSSGVNRENTEAFF
>TRBD1|-|TRBV3-1/TRBV3-2|TRBJ2-7
TGTGCCAGCAGCCGAGCGGGACAGGGTCTGGACGAGCAGTACTTC
CASSRAGQGLDEQYF
>TRBD2|-|TRBV5-5|TRBJ2-3
TGTGCCAGCAGCTTGGTACTAGCGGGCACAGATACGCAGTATTTT
CASSLVLAGTDTQYF
>-|-|TRBV19|TRBJ1-6
TGTGCCAGTAGCGCAACAGTCTCCTATAATTCACCCCTCCACTTT
CASSATVSYNSPLHF
>-|-|TRBV5-5|TRBJ2-5
TGTGCCAGCAGCACTACAGGACAAGAGACCCAGTACTTC
CASSTTGQETQYF